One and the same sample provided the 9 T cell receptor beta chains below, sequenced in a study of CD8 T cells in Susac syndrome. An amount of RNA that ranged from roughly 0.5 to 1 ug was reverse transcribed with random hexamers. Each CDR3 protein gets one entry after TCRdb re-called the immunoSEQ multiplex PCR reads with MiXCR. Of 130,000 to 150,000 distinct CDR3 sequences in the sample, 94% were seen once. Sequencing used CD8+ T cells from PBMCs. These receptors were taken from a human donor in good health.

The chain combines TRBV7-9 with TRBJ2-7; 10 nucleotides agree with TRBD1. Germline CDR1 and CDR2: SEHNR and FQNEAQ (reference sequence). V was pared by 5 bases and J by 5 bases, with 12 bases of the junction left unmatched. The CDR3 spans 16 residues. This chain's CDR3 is CASSPRGGQGINEQYF. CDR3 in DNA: TGTGCCAGCAGCCCACGAGGGGGACAGGGGATCAACGAGCAGTACTTC.

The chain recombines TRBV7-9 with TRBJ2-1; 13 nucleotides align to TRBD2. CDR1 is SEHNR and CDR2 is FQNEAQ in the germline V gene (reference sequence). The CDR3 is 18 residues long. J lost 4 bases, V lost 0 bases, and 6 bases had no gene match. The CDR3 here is CASSLAGPGLAGYNEQFF. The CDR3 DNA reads TGTGCCAGCAGCTTAGCGGGGCCGGGACTAGCGGGGTACAATGAGCAGTTCTTC.

The CDR3 sequence: CATSDSAASGFYEQYF. CDR3 nucleotide sequence: TGTGCCACCAGTGATTCGGCGGCTAGCGGGTTCTACGAGCAGTACTTC. This rearrangement joins TRBV24-1 to TRBJ2-7; 8 bases align to TRBD2. Losses at the gene ends were 2 bases for V and 3 bases for J; bases not matched to a gene: 8. Looked up from germline, CDR1 is KGHDR and CDR2 is SFDVKD. This CDR3 region has 16 residues.

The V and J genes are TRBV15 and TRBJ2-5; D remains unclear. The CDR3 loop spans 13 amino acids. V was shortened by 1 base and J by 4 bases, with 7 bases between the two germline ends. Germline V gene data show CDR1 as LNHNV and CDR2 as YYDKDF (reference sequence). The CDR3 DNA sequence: TGTGCCACCAGCAGAGGCCGTGGAGAGACCCAGTACTTC. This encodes CATSRGRGETQYF.

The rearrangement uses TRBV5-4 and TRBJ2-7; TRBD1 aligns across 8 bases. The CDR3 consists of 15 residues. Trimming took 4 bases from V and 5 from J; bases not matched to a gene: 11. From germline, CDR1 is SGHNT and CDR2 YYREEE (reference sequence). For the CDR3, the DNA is TGTGCCAGCAGCCCAACGAGGACAGGGATCGACGAGCAGTACTTC. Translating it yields CASSPTRTGIDEQYF.

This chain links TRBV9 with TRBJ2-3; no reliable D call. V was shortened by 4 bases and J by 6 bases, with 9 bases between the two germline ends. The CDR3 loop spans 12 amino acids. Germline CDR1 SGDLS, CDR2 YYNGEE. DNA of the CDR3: TGTGCCAGCAGCCCTTACGGGGATACGCAGTATTTT. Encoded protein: CASSPYGDTQYF.

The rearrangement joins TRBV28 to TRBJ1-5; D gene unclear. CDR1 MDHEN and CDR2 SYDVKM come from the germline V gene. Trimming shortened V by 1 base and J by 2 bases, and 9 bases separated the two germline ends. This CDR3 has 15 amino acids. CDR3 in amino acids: CASSLSVTGNQPQHF. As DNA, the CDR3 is TGTGCCAGCAGTTTATCGGTCACCGGCAATCAGCCCCAGCATTTT.

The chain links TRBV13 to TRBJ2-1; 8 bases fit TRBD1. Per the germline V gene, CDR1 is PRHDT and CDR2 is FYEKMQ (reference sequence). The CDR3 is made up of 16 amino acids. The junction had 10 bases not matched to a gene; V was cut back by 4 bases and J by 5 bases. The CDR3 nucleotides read TGTGCCAGCAGCTCTCCAGGGGGCGGGATCCACAATGAGCAGTTCTTC. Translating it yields CASSSPGGGIHNEQFF.

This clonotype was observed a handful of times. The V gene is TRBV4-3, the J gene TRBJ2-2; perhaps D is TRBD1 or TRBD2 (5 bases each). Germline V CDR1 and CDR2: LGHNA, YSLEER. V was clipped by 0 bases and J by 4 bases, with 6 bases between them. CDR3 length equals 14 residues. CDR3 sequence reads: CASSQDGGTGELFF. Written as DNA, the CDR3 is TGCGCCAGCAGCCAAGATGGGGGCACCGGGGAGCTGTTTTTT.